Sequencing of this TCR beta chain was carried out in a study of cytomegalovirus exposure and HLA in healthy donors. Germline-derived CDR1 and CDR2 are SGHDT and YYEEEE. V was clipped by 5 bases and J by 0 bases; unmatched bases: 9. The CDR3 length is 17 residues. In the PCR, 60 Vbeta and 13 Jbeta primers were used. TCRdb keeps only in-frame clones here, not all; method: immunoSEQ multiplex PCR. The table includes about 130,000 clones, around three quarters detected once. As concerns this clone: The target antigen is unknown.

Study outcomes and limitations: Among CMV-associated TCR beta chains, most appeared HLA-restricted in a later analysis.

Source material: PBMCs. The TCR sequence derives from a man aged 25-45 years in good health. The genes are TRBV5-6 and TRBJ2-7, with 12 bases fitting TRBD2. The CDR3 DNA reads TGTGCCAGCAGTCCTGGACTAGCGGGGCTCGACTCCTACGAGCAGTACTTC. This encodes CASSPGLAGLDSYEQYF.